The 10 T cell receptor beta chains below all came from one sample that was sequenced in a study of blood T cell repertoires in COVID-19 (dated by TCRdb to 2018 to 2020). The library was prepared using the immunoSEQ multiplex PCR assay. Held by TCRdb, this immuneACCESS table contains in-frame sequences only and omits some clones. Under half of the omission traces to an unresolved V gene where checked; the cause of the rest is unknown. Recorded for this sample are some 150,000 clones; roughly 84% of them occurred a single time. The ten largest account for approximately 2.5% of the sample. Sequenced input: peripheral blood. Receptors were obtained from a human donor with acute or convalescent COVID-19. The donor label of this sample is uncertain.

The chain couples TRBV5-1 to TRBJ1-2; D remains ambiguous. CDR1 and CDR2 from the germline V gene are SGHRS and YFSETQ. The CDR3 has 13 amino acids. V lost 1 base to trimming and J lost 6 bases, with 10 bases between them. The CDR3 DNA sequence: TGCGCCAGCAGCTTGCAGACTGAGGATGGCTACACCTTC. Residues: CASSLQTEDGYTF.

J is TRBJ2-5 and V is TRBV24-1; TRBD2 might be the D (6 bases). The CDR3 is 14 residues long. Looked up from germline, CDR1 is KGHDR and CDR2 is SFDVKD. Trimming took 3 bases from V and 3 from J, leaving 10 bases between them. CDR3 sequence (DNA): TGTGCCACCAGTGATAAAGGGACTGAAGAGACCCAGTACTTC. This sequence encodes CATSDKGTEETQYF.

V and J are TRBV6-6 and TRBJ2-7; 7 positions agree with TRBD1. The CDR3 runs to 15 residues. Germline CDR1 is MNHNY and CDR2 is SVGAGI (reference sequence). The V and J ends lost 9 bases and 7 bases, in that order; junction bases with no gene match: 18. The CDR3 DNA is TGTGCCAGTCGTCCTTCACCAGACAGGGTGGGAGAGCAGTACGTC. This sequence encodes CASRPSPDRVGEQYV.

The chain recombines TRBV29-1 with TRBJ2-2; D call uncertain. Trimming removed 2 bases at V and 1 base at J, with 5 bases between. The CDR3 runs to 13 residues. Germline values: CDR1 SQVTM, CDR2 ANQGSEA. CDR3 in DNA: TGCAGCGTTGAAAACATGAACACCGGGGAGCTGTTTTTT. It codes for CSVENMNTGELFF.

The rearrangement joins TRBV7-9 to TRBJ1-2; D is ambiguous. Germline-derived CDR1 and CDR2 are SEHNR and FQNEAQ (reference sequence). V was trimmed by 5 bases and J by 7 bases, leaving 17 bases between them. The CDR3 length is 14 residues. The CDR3 DNA sequence: TGTGCCAGCAGCAGAGAACAGCGGGAACGTGGCTACACCTTC. Translating gives CASSREQRERGYTF.

This clone was observed a single time. This chain uses TRBV6-2 or TRBV6-3 with TRBJ1-6; D ambiguous. CDR3 size: 12 residues. Germline loops: CDR1 MNHEY, CDR2 SVGEGT. V was shortened by 4 bases and J by 9 bases, with 7 bases between the two germline ends. The CDR3 DNA reads as TGTGCCAGCAGTTGGGAGGGTTCACCCCTCCACTTT. It is translated as CASSWEGSPLHF.

The chain has TRBV6-5 and TRBJ2-2; D ambiguous. CDR3 length equals 14 residues. V dropped 2 bases and J dropped 5 bases, with 9 bases sitting between them. CDR1 and CDR2 (germline): MNHEY, SVGAGI. In DNA form, the CDR3 reads TGTGCCAGCAGTTACGACATGTGGACCGGGGAGCTGTTTTTT. Translation gives CASSYDMWTGELFF.

The chain carries TRBV30 and TRBJ1-2; 7 nucleotides align to TRBD1. Germline CDR1 is GTSNPN and CDR2 is SVGIG (reference sequence). This CDR3 comprises 16 residues. J was trimmed by 0 bases and V by 2 bases; bases with no gene match: 9. The DNA for the CDR3 is TGTGCCTGGAGTACCGGGACAGCTAAACCTAACTATGGCTACACCTTC. Protein: CAWSTGTAKPNYGYTF.

This rearrangement joins TRBV7-9 to TRBJ1-3, with D possibly being TRBD1 (6 bases). Per germline, CDR1 SEHNR and CDR2 FQNEAQ (reference sequence). The CDR3 totals 15 residues. V lost 4 bases and J lost 0, with 10 bases in between. The CDR3, as DNA: TGTGCCAGCAGCTACCAACAGGGCTCTGGAAACACCATATATTTT. Residues: CASSYQQGSGNTIYF.

The chain uses TRBV2 and TRBJ2-1; perhaps TRBD2 as D (6 bases). CDR1 is SNHLY and CDR2 is FYNNEI in the germline V gene. This CDR3 is 14 amino acids long. The V end was cut by 6 bases, the J end by 6 bases, with 15 bases between. The CDR3 DNA is TGTGCCAGCAGAGAACTAGCCCTCTCCAATGAGCAGTTCTTC. As protein: CASRELALSNEQFF.